This is a list of T cell receptor beta chains from one sample in a study of cytomegalovirus exposure and HLA in healthy donors. Here immunoSEQ multiplex PCR was the method, and the copy in TCRdb shows in-frame clones only, minus some. This sample has around 49,000 clones, with approximately 93% found just once. Sequencing input: PBMCs. These receptors were collected from a woman younger than 35 in good health and CMV-seropositive. Each CDR3 is given with its conserved first and last residue. D genes are given only for firm matches. Clone size is stated in some rows and not others, as once, few, many or a class when expanded.

V	D	J	size	CDR3	DNA
TRBV4-1	-	TRBJ1-3	-	CASSPGAAGGSGNTIYF	TGCGCCAGCAGCCCCGGGGCGGCCGGGGGATCTGGAAACACCATATATTTT
TRBV5-1	-	TRBJ2-5	-	CANRQEGYETQYF	TGCGCCAACAGGCAGGAGGGCTATGAGACCCAGTACTTC
TRBV13	-	TRBJ2-1	-	CASSRAYNEQFF	TGTGCCAGCAGCCGTGCGTACAATGAGCAGTTCTTC
TRBV5-1	TRBD2	TRBJ2-1	once	CASSLLLAGRYNEQFF	TGCGCCAGCAGCTTACTTCTAGCGGGACGCTACAATGAGCAGTTCTTC
TRBV7-9	-	TRBJ2-3	once	CASSLSNSVEAQYF	TGTGCCAGCAGCTTATCCAATAGCGTAGAAGCGCAGTATTTT
TRBV6-1	-	TRBJ1-1	-	CASQLGTPGTEAFF	TGTGCCAGTCAGTTAGGGACACCTGGGACTGAAGCTTTCTTT
TRBV6-1	TRBD2	TRBJ2-3	-	CASSETGLAGALDTQYF	TGTGCCAGCAGTGAAACAGGACTAGCGGGAGCATTGGATACGCAGTATTTT
TRBV28	TRBD2	TRBJ2-1	-	CASSRSSGRAFDEQFF	TGTGCCAGCAGCCGGTCTAGCGGGAGGGCCTTTGATGAGCAGTTCTTC
TRBV7-2	TRBD2	TRBJ2-1	-	CASSITSGRAYNEQFF	TGTGCCAGCAGTATTACTAGCGGGAGGGCCTACAATGAGCAGTTCTTC
TRBV5-1	TRBD2	TRBJ2-7	once	CASSRGTSGSIPHEQYF	TGCGCCAGCAGCAGAGGGACTAGCGGGAGTATCCCCCACGAGCAGTACTTC
TRBV18	-	TRBJ1-3	-	CASSPLSGNTIYF	TGTGCCAGCTCACCACTAAGCGGAAACACCATATATTTT
TRBV7-2	-	TRBJ1-1	-	CASSLEGPLGHTEAFF	TGTGCCAGCAGCTTAGAGGGCCCCCTGGGGCACACTGAAGCTTTCTTT
TRBV20-1	TRBD2	TRBJ2-7	-	CSSGSHNEQYF	TGCAGTAGCGGGAGTCACAACGAGCAGTACTTC
TRBV4-3	-	TRBJ2-2	-	CASSQDRADTGELFF	TGCGCCAGCAGCCAAGACAGGGCTGACACCGGGGAGCTGTTTTTT
TRBV19	-	TRBJ1-2	once	CASNRGLDLYGYTF	TGTGCCAGTAACCGCGGCCTAGACCTCTATGGCTACACCTTC
TRBV28	-	TRBJ1-1	-	CASSLSGPNTEAFF	TGTGCCAGCAGTTTATCAGGGCCGAACACTGAAGCTTTCTTT
TRBV6-1	TRBD1	TRBJ1-2	-	CASSDTGTENYGYTF	TGTGCCAGCAGTGATACGGGGACAGAAAACTATGGCTACACCTTC
TRBV19	-	TRBJ1-3	-	CASRRSESYSGNTIYF	TGTGCCAGTAGAAGGTCGGAGTCCTACTCTGGAAACACCATATATTTT
TRBV19	-	TRBJ2-1	-	CASSIDQDYNEQFF	TGTGCCAGTAGTATAGATCAGGACTACAATGAGCAGTTCTTC
TRBV7-9	-	TRBJ2-5	-	CASSLVNSQETQYF	TGTGCCAGCAGCTTAGTGAACAGTCAAGAGACCCAGTACTTC
TRBV7-2	TRBD2	TRBJ2-3	-	CASSSLAGVVDTQYF	TGTGCCAGCAGCTCGTTAGCGGGAGTGGTGGATACGCAGTATTTT
TRBV28	-	TRBJ1-5	-	CASSFYTGGADQPQHF	TGTGCCAGCAGTTTCTACACCGGGGGGGCTGACCAGCCCCAGCATTTT
TRBV7-2	TRBD1	TRBJ2-1	-	CASSLVTGTGRDEQFF	TGTGCCAGCAGCCTAGTGACCGGGACAGGGAGGGATGAGCAGTTCTTC
TRBV9	-	TRBJ2-3	-	CASSVVAANTDTQYF	TGTGCCAGCAGCGTAGTAGCGGCAAACACAGATACGCAGTATTTT
TRBV5-6	TRBD1	TRBJ2-5	-	CASSRDRPETQYF	TGTGCCAGCAGCCGGGACAGGCCGGAGACCCAGTACTTC
TRBV5-4	TRBD2	TRBJ2-1	-	CASSLEGLAGFYNEQFF	TGTGCCAGCAGCTTGGAAGGTCTAGCGGGCTTCTACAATGAGCAGTTCTTC
TRBV11-3	-	TRBJ1-1	-	CASSLGTVGGEAFF	TGTGCCAGCAGCTTAGGGACGGTCGGGGGAGAAGCTTTCTTT
TRBV10-1	TRBD1	TRBJ1-5	-	CASSGRPGQGCIMLYSNQPQHF	TGCGCCAGCAGTGGACGTCCGGGACAGGGTTGTATAATGTTGTATAGCAATCAGCCCCAGCATTTT
TRBV5-1	-	TRBJ2-3	-	CASSLSAGDTQYF	TGCGCCAGCAGCTTGTCAGCAGGGGATACGCAGTATTTT
TRBV28	-	TRBJ2-1	-	CASSSPGEDYNEQFF	TGTGCCAGCAGTTCGCCAGGCGAAGATTACAATGAGCAGTTCTTC
TRBV2	TRBD1	TRBJ1-5	once	CASSVGRGDNQPQHF	TGTGCCAGCAGTGTCGGCAGGGGGGACAATCAGCCCCAGCATTTT
TRBV7-6	TRBD1	TRBJ2-2	-	CASSLGGQGNTGELFF	TGTGCCAGCAGCTTAGGAGGACAGGGCAACACCGGGGAGCTGTTTTTT
TRBV5-1	-	TRBJ2-3	-	CASSLGGAHSTDTQYF	TGCGCCAGCAGCTTGGGCGGGGCCCACAGCACAGATACGCAGTATTTT
TRBV10-2	TRBD2	TRBJ2-7	once	CASTGGEPYEQYF	TGCGCCAGCACGGGGGGGGAACCCTACGAGCAGTACTTC
TRBV9	-	TRBJ2-3	-	CASSVTGVTDTQYF	TGTGCCAGCAGCGTAACCGGGGTTACAGATACGCAGTATTTT
TRBV20-1	TRBD1	TRBJ2-7	once	CSASQGVEQYF	TGCAGTGCTAGTCAGGGGGTCGAGCAGTACTTC
TRBV28	-	TRBJ2-7	-	CASSPPYGPGEQYF	TGTGCCAGCAGTCCCCCGTACGGGCCGGGAGAGCAGTACTTC
TRBV27	TRBD2	TRBJ2-7	-	CASRLAGGYEQYF	TGTGCCAGCCGACTAGCGGGAGGGTACGAGCAGTACTTC
TRBV6-1	TRBD2	TRBJ2-7	-	CASSELAGGPQEQYF	TGTGCCAGCAGTGAACTAGCGGGAGGGCCTCAAGAGCAGTACTTC
TRBV27	-	TRBJ1-5	-	CASSFRGKANQPQHF	TGTGCCAGCAGTTTCAGGGGAAAGGCGAATCAGCCCCAGCATTTT
TRBV11-2	TRBD2	TRBJ2-2	-	CASSIRLAGLRTGELFF	TGTGCCAGCAGCATCCGACTAGCGGGATTGCGTACCGGGGAGCTGTTTTTT
TRBV2	TRBD2	TRBJ2-4	once	CASVTSGTNIQYF	TGTGCCAGCGTGACTAGCGGGACCAACATTCAGTACTTC
TRBV7-9	TRBD2	TRBJ2-2	-	CASSPGLAGGLTGELFF	TGTGCCAGCAGCCCAGGACTAGCGGGAGGGTTGACCGGGGAGCTGTTTTTT
TRBV7-2	TRBD2	TRBJ2-7	-	CASSSHSGRSYEQYF	TGTGCCAGCAGCTCACATAGCGGGAGGTCCTACGAGCAGTACTTC
TRBV27	TRBD2	TRBJ2-1	few	CASSPRGGKVNEQFF	TGTGCCAGCAGTCCTCGGGGGGGCAAGGTGAATGAGCAGTTCTTC
TRBV25-1	TRBD1	TRBJ1-2	-	CASSESGGYYGYTF	TGTGCCAGCAGTGAGTCAGGGGGCTACTATGGCTACACCTTC
TRBV21-1	-	TRBJ2-7	-	CASSYGTSGRYYEQYF	TGTGCCAGCAGCTACGGGACTAGCGGGAGATACTACGAGCAGTACTTC
TRBV4-2	TRBD1	TRBJ2-4	-	CASSQWGQGSPSGNIQYF	TGTGCCAGCAGCCAATGGGGACAGGGTTCACCCTCGGGGAACATTCAGTACTTC
TRBV7-9	TRBD2	TRBJ2-1	-	CASSFAREHEQFF	TGTGCCAGCAGCTTCGCGCGGGAGCATGAGCAGTTCTTC
TRBV5-6	-	TRBJ2-6	-	CASTLGGSGANVLTF	TGTGCCAGCACCCTTGGCGGGTCTGGGGCCAACGTCCTGACTTTC
TRBV7-9	-	TRBJ2-5	-	CASSPRTEIYQETQYF	TGTGCCAGCAGCCCTCGGACAGAGATTTACCAAGAGACCCAGTACTTC
TRBV28	-	TRBJ2-7	-	CASSYPSPGNPYEQYF	TGTGCCAGCAGCTACCCCTCGCCGGGGAATCCCTACGAGCAGTACTTC
TRBV19	-	TRBJ2-7	-	CASSIAGPYEQYF	TGTGCCAGTAGTATTGCGGGGCCCTACGAGCAGTACTTC
TRBV5-1	TRBD2	TRBJ2-1	-	CASSLLPGLPTNEQFF	TGCGCCAGCAGCTTGCTACCGGGACTACCGACAAATGAGCAGTTCTTC
TRBV10-3	-	TRBJ1-1	-	CAISESPGTSEAFF	TGTGCCATCAGTGAGTCCCCCGGGACATCCGAAGCTTTCTTT
TRBV5-1	-	TRBJ1-1	-	CASRAGGDTEAFF	TGCGCCAGCAGAGCTGGGGGGGACACTGAAGCTTTCTTT
TRBV7-3	TRBD2	TRBJ2-3	-	CASSLTSGSADTQYF	TGTGCCAGCAGCTTGACTAGCGGGAGCGCAGATACGCAGTATTTT